These 9 T cell receptor beta chains came from one sample sequenced in a study of OX40 agonist ivuxolimab in advanced cancers. Clones were sequenced by immunoSEQ multiplex PCR, and TCRdb holds only the in-frame ones, with some missing. The table lists 90,000 or so clones, 80% to 95% of them singletons, with around 3.3% in the top ten. The specimen was CD4+ or CD8+ T cells sorted from blood, collected in a trial of the OX40 agonist ivuxolimab. Receptors originate from an adult with an advanced solid tumor such as melanoma, head and neck, liver or kidney cancer.

This rearrangement joins TRBV11-3 to TRBJ1-1, with D unclear. The CDR3 loop spans 13 amino acids. The V and J ends lost 5 bases and 3 bases respectively, with 10 bases between them. The germline CDR1 and CDR2 sequences are SGHNT and YENEEA. The CDR3 reads CASSPNTHTEAFF. CDR3 in DNA: TGTGCCAGCAGCCCCAACACCCACACTGAAGCTTTCTTT.

The J gene is TRBJ2-1, the V gene TRBV18; 9 bases align to TRBD1. CDR3 length: 16 amino acids. The trim removed 4 bases at V and 15 bases at J, leaving 19 bases unmatched. Germline lookup yields CDR1 KGHSH and CDR2 LQKENI. CDR3 loop: CASSRAPGQGSFGGFF. The CDR3, as DNA: TGTGCCAGCTCACGGGCCCCGGGACAGGGCTCTTTCGGCGGGTTCTTC.

This chain uses TRBV27 with TRBJ1-2; 10 nucleotides line up with TRBD1. The CDR3 consists of 15 residues. CDR1 and CDR2 from the germline V gene are MNHEY and SMNVEV (reference sequence). V dropped 5 bases and J dropped 4; count of bases not matched to a gene: 7. The CDR3 coding sequence is TGTGCCAGCAGTCCGACAGGGGGCGAATCCTATGGCTACACCTTC. The encoded protein is CASSPTGGESYGYTF.

The V call is TRBV13, the J call TRBJ2-5; the D gene is possibly TRBD1 (5 bases). The CDR3 contains 13 residues. Trimming left V 2 bases short and J 7 bases short, with 11 bases between. The germline V gene has CDR1 PRHDT and CDR2 FYEKMQ (reference sequence). The CDR3 DNA sequence: TGTGCCAGCAGCTTACCCAGGGATTTGACCCAGTACTTC. Encoded protein: CASSLPRDLTQYF.

This chain joins TRBV29-1 and TRBJ2-1; TRBD1 matches at 8 bases. Germline V lookup: CDR1 SQVTM, CDR2 ANQGSEA. Germline trimming cut 3 bases from V and 8 bases from J; bases unmatched to any gene: 9. The CDR3 has 14 amino acids. CDR3 coding DNA: TGCAGCGTTGACGGGACAGGTTTTTTCTATGAGCAGTTCTTC. Translation gives CSVDGTGFFYEQFF.

The chain combines TRBV2 with TRBJ1-1, with a possible D match to TRBD1 (6 bases). Germline CDR1 is SNHLY and CDR2 is FYNNEI. CDR3 length: 14 residues. CDR3: CARGGGLQNTEAFF. The CDR3 DNA reads as TGTGCTAGGGGGGGCGGACTACAAAACACTGAAGCTTTCTTT.

This clone was seen only once. The V and J genes are TRBV7-9 and TRBJ2-5; D tentatively fits TRBD1 or TRBD2 (5 bases each). The CDR3 totals 13 residues. V lost 3 bases to trimming and J lost 4 bases, with 9 bases between them. The germline V gene has CDR1 SEHNR and CDR2 FQNEAQ (reference sequence). CDR3 DNA: TGTGCCAGCAGCTTGAGGGGTTCAGAGACCCAGTACTTC. Its protein is CASSLRGSETQYF.

The J gene is TRBJ2-1, the V gene TRBV19; 8 bases are shared with TRBD1. V shed 5 bases, J shed 4 bases, and the junction held 10 bases outside the gene matches. CDR1 is LNHDA and CDR2 is SQIVND in the germline V gene (reference sequence). This CDR3 has 16 amino acids. The CDR3 sequence: CASSPHSGQAYNEQFF. The DNA of the CDR3 is TGTGCCAGTAGTCCCCACTCGGGACAGGCGTACAATGAGCAGTTCTTC. The whole variable domain, remainder taken from reference TRBV19 and TRBJ2-1, is DGGITQSPKYLFRKEGQNVTLSCEQNLNHDAMYWYRQDPGQGLRLIYYSQIVNDFQKGDIAEGYSVSREKKESFPLTVTSAQKNPTAFYLCASSPHSGQAYNEQFFGPGTRLTVL.

This clone has just a few counts. This chain connects TRBV2 to TRBJ1-5, with D perhaps matching TRBD1 (6 bases). The CDR3 spans 14 residues. Germline V CDR1 and CDR2: SNHLY, FYNNEI. Trimming stripped 6 bases from V and 2 bases from J, with 11 bases between. The CDR3 loop reads CASRQGPGNQPQHF. DNA of the CDR3: TGTGCCAGCAGGCAGGGGCCCGGCAATCAGCCCCAGCATTTT.